Given below is one T cell receptor (beta chain) in context. This entry belongs to a study of OX40 agonist ivuxolimab in advanced cancers. Germline V gene sequence: CDR1 WNHNN, CDR2 SYGVQD (reference sequence). There are 14 residues in the CDR3. V was trimmed by 5 bases and J by 0 bases, leaving 7 bases between them. Assay used: immunoSEQ multiplex PCR; TCRdb lists only in-frame clones, some missing. The repertoire has fewer than 80,000 clones, approximately 80% of them found once; the top ten carry 1.1%. The rearrangement links TRBV10-1 to TRBJ2-2; D is ambiguous. The sample here was CD4+ or CD8+ T cells sorted from blood, taken in a trial of the OX40 agonist ivuxolimab. The source is an adult with an advanced solid tumor such as melanoma, head and neck, liver or kidney cancer. The CDR3 DNA is TGCGCCAGCAGTCCCGGACCGAACACCGGGGAGCTGTTTTTT. Protein product: CASSPGPNTGELFF.